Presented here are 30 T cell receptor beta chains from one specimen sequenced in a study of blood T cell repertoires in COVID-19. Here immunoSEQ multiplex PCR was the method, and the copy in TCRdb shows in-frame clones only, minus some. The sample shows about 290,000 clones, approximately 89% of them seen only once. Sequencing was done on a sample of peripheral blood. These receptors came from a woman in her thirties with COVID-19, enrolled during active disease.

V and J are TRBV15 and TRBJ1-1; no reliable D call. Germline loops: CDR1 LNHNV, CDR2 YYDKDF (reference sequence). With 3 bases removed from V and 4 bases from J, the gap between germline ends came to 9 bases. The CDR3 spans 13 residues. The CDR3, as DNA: TGTGCCACCAGCAGCCAGGCCCCCACTGAAGCTTTCTTT. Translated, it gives CATSSQAPTEAFF.

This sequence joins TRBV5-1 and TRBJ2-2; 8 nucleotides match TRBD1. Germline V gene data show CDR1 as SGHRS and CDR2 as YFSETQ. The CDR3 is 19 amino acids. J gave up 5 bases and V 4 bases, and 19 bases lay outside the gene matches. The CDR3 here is CASSADPTGAVYPTGELFF. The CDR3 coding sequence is TGCGCCAGCAGCGCCGACCCGACAGGGGCGGTCTACCCAACCGGGGAGCTGTTTTTT.

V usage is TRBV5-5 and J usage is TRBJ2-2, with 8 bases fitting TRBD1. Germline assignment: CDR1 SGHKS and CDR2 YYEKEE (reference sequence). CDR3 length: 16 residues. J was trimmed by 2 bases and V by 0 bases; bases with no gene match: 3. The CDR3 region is CASSLAGGSNTGELFF. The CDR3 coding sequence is TGTGCCAGCAGCTTGGCAGGGGGCAGCAACACCGGGGAGCTGTTTTTT.

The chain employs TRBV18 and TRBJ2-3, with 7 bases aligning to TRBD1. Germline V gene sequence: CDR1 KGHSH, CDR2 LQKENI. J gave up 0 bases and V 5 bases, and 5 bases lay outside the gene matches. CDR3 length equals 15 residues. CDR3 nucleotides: TGTGCCAGCTCAGACACGGGACAGAGCACAGATACGCAGTATTTT. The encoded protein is CASSDTGQSTDTQYF.

The CDR3 sequence is CSVEDSEKANYGYTF. CDR3 coding DNA: TGCAGCGTTGAAGATTCGGAGAAAGCTAACTATGGCTACACCTTC. The chain combines TRBV29-1 with TRBJ1-2; D remains unclear. This CDR3 is 15 amino acids long. Germline values: CDR1 SQVTM, CDR2 ANQGSEA. With 0 bases removed from V and 0 bases from J, the gap between germline ends came to 11 bases.

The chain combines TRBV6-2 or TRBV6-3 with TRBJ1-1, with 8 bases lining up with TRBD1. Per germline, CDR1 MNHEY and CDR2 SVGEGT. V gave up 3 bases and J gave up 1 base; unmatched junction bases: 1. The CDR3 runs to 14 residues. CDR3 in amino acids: CASSYQGANTEAFF. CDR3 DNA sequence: TGTGCCAGCAGTTATCAGGGGGCGAACACTGAAGCTTTCTTT.

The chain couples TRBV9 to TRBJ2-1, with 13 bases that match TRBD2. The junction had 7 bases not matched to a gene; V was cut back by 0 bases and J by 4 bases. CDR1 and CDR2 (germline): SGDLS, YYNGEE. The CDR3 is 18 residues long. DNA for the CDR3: TGTGCCAGCAGCGTAGCTATCCCGGGACTAGCGGGGTACAATGAGCAGTTCTTC. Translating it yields CASSVAIPGLAGYNEQFF. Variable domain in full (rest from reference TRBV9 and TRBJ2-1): DSGVTQTPKHLITATGQRVTLRCSPRSGDLSVYWYQQSLDQGLQFLIQYYNGEERAKGNILERFSAQQFPDLHSELNLSSLELGDSALYFCASSVAIPGLAGYNEQFFGPGTRLTVL.

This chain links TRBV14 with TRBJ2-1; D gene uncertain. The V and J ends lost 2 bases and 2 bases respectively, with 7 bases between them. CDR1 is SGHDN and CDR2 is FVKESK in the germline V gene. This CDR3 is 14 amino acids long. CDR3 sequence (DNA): TGTGCCAGCAGCCAAACGGGTCCCTACAATGAGCAGTTCTTC. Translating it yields CASSQTGPYNEQFF.

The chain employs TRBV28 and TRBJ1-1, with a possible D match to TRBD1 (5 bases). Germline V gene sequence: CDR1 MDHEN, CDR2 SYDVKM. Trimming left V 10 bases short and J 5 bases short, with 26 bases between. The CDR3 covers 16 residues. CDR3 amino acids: CATSPLEGFGGTEAFF. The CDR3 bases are TGTGCCACCTCGCCGTTAGAGGGTTTTGGGGGGACTGAAGCTTTCTTT. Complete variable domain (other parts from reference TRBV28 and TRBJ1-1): DVKVTQSSRYLVKRTGEKVFLECVQDMDHENMFWYRQDPGLGLRLIYFSYDVKMKEKGDIPEGYSVSREKKERFSLILESASTNQTSMYLCATSPLEGFGGTEAFFGQGTRLTVV.

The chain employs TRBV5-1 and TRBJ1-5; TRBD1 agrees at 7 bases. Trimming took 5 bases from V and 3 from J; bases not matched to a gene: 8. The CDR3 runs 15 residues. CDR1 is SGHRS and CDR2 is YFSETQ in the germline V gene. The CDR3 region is CASSYDTGANQPQHF. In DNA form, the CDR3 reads TGCGCCAGCAGTTATGATACAGGGGCCAATCAGCCCCAGCATTTT.

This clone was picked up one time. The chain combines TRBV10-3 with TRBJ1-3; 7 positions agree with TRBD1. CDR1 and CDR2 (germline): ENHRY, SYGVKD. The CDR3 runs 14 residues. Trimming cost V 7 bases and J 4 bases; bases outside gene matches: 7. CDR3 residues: CAINRDSNGNTIYF. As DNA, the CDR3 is TGTGCCATCAATAGGGACAGTAACGGAAACACCATATATTTT.

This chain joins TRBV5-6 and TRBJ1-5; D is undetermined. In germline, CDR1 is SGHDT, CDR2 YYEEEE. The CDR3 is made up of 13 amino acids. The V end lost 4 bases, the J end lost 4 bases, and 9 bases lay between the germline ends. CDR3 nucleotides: TGTGCCAGCAGCCTAGACCGAAATCAGCCCCAGCATTTT. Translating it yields CASSLDRNQPQHF.

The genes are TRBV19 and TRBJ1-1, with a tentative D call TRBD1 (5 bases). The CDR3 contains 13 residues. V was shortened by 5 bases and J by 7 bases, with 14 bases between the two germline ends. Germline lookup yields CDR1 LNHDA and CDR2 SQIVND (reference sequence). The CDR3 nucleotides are TGTGCCAGTAGTTTTGGGGCAGGGTTTGAAGCTTTCTTT. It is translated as CASSFGAGFEAFF.

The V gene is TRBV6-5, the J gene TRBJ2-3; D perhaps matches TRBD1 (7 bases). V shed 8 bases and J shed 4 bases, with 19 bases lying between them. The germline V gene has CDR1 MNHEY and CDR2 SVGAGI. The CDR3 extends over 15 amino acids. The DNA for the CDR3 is TGTGCCAGCGGAGGGGGCGATCGGAGTCCAGATACGCAGTATTTT. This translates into CASGGGDRSPDTQYF.

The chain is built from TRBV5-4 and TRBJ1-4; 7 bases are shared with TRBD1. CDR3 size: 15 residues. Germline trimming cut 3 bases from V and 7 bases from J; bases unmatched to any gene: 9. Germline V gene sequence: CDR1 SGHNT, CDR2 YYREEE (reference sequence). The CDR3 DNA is TGTGCCAGCAGCTCCCTGACAGGGATGGGTGAAAAACTGTTTTTT. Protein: CASSSLTGMGEKLFF.

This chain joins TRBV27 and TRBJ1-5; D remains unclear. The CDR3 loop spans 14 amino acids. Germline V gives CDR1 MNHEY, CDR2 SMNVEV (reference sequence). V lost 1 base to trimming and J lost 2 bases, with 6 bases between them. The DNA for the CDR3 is TGTGCCAGCAGTTTATTCTTCGGCAATCAGCCCCAGCATTTT. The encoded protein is CASSLFFGNQPQHF.

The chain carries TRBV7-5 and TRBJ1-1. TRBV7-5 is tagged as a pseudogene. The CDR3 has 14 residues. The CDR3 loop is CVRSLGEGGTEAFF. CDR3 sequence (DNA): TGTGTCAGAAGCTTAGGGGAGGGAGGAACTGAAGCTTTCTTT.

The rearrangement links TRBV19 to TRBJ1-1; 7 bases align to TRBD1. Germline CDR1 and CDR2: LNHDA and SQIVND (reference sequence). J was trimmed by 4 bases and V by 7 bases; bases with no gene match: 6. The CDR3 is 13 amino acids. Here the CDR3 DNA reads TGTGCCAGTACAGGGGGGTTTCTCACTGAAGCTTTCTTT. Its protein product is CASTGGFLTEAFF.

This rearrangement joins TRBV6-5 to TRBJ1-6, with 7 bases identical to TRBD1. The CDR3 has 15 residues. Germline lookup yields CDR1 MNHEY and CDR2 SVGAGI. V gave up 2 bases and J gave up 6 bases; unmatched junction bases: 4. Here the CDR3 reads CASSYASGGNSPLHF. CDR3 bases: TGTGCCAGCAGTTACGCGTCAGGGGGTAATTCACCCCTCCACTTT.

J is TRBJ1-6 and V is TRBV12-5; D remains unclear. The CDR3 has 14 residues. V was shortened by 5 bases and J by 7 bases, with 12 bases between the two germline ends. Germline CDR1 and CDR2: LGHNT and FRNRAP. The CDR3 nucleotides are TGTGCTAGTGGTCCCGGGGTTACGAATTCACCCCTCCACTTT. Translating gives CASGPGVTNSPLHF.

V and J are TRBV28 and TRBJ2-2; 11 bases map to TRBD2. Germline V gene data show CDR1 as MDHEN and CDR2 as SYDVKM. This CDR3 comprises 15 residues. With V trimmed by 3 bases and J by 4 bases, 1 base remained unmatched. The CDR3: CASSFGLAGTGELFF. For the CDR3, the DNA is TGTGCCAGCAGTTTCGGACTAGCGGGCACCGGGGAGCTGTTTTTT.

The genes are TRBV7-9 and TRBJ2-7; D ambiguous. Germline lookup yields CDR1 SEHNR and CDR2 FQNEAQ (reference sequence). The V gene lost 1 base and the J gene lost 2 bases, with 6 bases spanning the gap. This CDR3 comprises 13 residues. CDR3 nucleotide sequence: TGTGCCAGCAGCTTAGACACTACCTACGAGCAGTACTTC. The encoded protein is CASSLDTTYEQYF.

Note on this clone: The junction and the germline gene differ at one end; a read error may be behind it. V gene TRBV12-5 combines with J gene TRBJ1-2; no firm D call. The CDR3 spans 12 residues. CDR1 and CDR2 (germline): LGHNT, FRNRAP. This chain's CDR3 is CASGLGLRWTYF. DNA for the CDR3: TGTGCTAGTGGTTTGGGACTCCGATGGACTTACTTC. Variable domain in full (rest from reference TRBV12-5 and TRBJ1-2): DARVTQTPRHKVTEMGQEVTMRCQPILGHNTVFWYRQTMMQGLELLAYFRNRAPLDDSGMPKDRFSAEMPDATLATLKIQPSEPRDSAVYFCASGLGLRWTYFGSGTRLTVV.

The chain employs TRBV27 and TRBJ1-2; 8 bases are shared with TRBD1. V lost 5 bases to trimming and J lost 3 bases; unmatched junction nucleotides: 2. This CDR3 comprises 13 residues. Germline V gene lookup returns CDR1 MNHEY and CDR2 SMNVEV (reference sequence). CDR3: CASSPQGDYGYTF. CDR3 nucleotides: TGTGCCAGCAGTCCACAGGGGGACTATGGCTACACCTTC.

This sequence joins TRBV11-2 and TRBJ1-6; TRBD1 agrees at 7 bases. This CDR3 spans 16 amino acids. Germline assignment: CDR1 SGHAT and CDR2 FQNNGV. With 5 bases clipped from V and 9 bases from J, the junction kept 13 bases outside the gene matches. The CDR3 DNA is TGTGCCAGCAGCCTAGGGGACAGTGGGTACAGTTCACCCCTCCACTTT. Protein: CASSLGDSGYSSPLHF.

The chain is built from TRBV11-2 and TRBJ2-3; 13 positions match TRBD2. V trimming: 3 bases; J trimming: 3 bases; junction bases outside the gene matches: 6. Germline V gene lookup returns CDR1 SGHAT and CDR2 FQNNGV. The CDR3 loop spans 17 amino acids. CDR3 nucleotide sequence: TGTGCCAGCAGCTTTCCTCCGGGACTAGCGGGGACAGATACGCAGTATTTT. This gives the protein CASSFPPGLAGTDTQYF.

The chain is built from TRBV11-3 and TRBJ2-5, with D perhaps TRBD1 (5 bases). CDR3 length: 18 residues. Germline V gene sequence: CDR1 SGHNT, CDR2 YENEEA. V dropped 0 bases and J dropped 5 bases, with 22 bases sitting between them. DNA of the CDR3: TGTGCCAGCAGCTTAGATGTCCTGACAGCCTCCCTGAGGGAGACCCAGTACTTC. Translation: CASSLDVLTASLRETQYF.

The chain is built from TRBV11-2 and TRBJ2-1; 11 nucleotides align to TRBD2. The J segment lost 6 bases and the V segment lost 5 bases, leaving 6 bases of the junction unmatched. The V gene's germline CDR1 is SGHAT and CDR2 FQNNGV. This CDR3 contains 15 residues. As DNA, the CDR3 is TGTGCCAGCAGCCACATAGCGGGGGGGATCAATGAGCAGTTCTTC. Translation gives CASSHIAGGINEQFF.

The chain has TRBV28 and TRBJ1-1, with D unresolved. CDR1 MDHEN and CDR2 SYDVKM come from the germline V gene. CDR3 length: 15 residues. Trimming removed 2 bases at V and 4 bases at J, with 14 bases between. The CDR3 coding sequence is TGTGCCAGCAGTTTAGGAGGAGAACTTGGCACTGAAGCTTTCTTT. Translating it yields CASSLGGELGTEAFF.

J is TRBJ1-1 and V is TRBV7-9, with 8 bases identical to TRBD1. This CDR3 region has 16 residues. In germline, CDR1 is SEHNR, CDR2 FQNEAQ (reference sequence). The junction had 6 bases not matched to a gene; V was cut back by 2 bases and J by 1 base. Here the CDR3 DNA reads TGTGCCAGCAGCTTACAGGGGGCTTTGAAGAACACTGAAGCTTTCTTT. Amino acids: CASSLQGALKNTEAFF.